This T cell receptor (beta chain) was captured in a study of early stage breast cancer tumors. As to this clone: Its antigen is currently unknown.

Study-wide results and caveats: Compared with adjacent normal breast tissue, tumors showed 2 to 2.5-fold greater T cell density and higher clonality. Commonly generated sequences made up most enriched TCRB sequences shared between patients.

Data came from immunoSEQ multiplex PCR; TCRdb stores just in-frame clones and leaves some out. The sample consists of 25,000 to 35,000 clones, roughly four fifths of them appearing once. Material: blood. The clonotype originates from a person aged 40 to 49 with breast cancer.

CDR3: CASGRQLSTDTQYF. The CDR3, as DNA: TGTGCCAGCGGTCGGCAGCTTAGCACAGATACGCAGTATTTT. This chain uses TRBV27 with TRBJ2-3, with D unclear. V lost 8 bases, J lost 0 bases, and 12 bases lay in between. CDR1 is MNHEY and CDR2 is SMNVEV in the germline V gene (reference sequence). The CDR3 covers 14 residues.